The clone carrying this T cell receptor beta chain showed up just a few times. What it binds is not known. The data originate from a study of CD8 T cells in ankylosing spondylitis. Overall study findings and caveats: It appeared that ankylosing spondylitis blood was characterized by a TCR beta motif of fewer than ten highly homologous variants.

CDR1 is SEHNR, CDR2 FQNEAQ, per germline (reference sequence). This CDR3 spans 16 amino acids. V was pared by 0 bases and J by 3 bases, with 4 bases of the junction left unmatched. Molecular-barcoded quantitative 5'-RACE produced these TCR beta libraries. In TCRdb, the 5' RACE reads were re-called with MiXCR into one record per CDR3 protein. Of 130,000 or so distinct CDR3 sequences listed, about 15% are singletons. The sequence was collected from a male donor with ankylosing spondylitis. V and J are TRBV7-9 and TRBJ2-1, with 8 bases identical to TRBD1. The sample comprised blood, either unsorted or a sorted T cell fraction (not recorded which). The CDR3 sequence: CASSLAAGGVYNEQFF. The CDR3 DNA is TGTGCCAGCAGCTTAGCGGCAGGGGGCGTCTACAATGAGCAGTTCTTC.